This T cell receptor beta chain emerged from a study of PD-1 blockade in classical Hodgkin lymphoma. Notes on the study in general: Nothing has yet pinned down what causes the repertoire differences, possibly disease activity or prior therapy. The CD4+ diversity rise by C4D1 was clearest in complete responders.

There are a few counts of this clone. Its cognate antigen is unknown. Trimming took off 4 bases at V and 4 bases at J, with 13 bases between the two ends. The CDR3 runs 14 residues. Per the germline V gene, CDR1 is SGHTA and CDR2 is FQGNSA. Documented time point: cycle 4 day 1 (C4D1), after less than 7 weeks of nivolumab. Relapse was seen in all patients after autologous stem cell transplantation, and brentuximab vedotin exposure was variable. Best outcomes ranged across complete response, partial response and progressive disease. Only in-frame clones appear in the TCRdb table, and some are missing; sequencing was by immunoSEQ multiplex PCR. Of over 85,000 clones listed, 90% are singletons.

The specimen comprised peripheral blood mononuclear cells (PBMCs), sampled before the fourth cycle of nivolumab. This clonotype was sampled from a human donor with classical Hodgkin lymphoma. V usage is TRBV7-2 and J usage is TRBJ1-2; a weak D match, TRBD1 (6 bases). CDR3 nucleotides: TGTGCCAGCAGCTCCTACAGGGTAGTCTATGGCTACACCTTC. Translating gives CASSSYRVVYGYTF.